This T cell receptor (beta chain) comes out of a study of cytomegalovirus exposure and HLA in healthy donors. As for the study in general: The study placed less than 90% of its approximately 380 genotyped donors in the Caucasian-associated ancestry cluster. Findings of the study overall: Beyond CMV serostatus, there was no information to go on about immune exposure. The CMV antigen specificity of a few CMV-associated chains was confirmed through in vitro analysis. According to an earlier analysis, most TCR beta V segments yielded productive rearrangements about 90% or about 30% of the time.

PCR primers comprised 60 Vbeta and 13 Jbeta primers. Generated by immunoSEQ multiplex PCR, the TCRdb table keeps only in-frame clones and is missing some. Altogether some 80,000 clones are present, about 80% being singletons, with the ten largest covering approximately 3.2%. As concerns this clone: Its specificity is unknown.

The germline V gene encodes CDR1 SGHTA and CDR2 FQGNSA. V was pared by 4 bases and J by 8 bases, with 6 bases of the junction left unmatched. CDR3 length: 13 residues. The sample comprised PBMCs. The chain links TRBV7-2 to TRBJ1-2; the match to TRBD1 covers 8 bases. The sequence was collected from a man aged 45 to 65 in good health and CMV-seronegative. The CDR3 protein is CASSSQGARGYTF. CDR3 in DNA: TGTGCCAGCAGCTCGCAGGGGGCTAGGGGCTACACCTTC.